The text below deals with one T cell receptor (beta chain). Antigen: not known. TCRdb passed the reads through MiXCR, listing each CDR3 protein once. The sample carries 680,000 or so distinct CDR3 sequences, 35% recorded once. These data belong to a study of T cell repertoires in cytomegalovirus infection. Study-wide context: CMV infection plus the matching HLA type was flagged by public TCR beta signatures.

Study results and caveats: Across the ex vivo response, the dominant clonotypes were HLA-C-restricted CMV-specific TCR beta clonotypes. The cumulative frequency of public TCR beta families distinguished individuals who carried CMV together with the relevant HLA.

With 3 bases removed from V and 1 base from J, the gap between germline ends came to 11 bases. Germline V gene sequence: CDR1 MNHEY, CDR2 SMNVEV (reference sequence). The CDR3 is made up of 15 amino acids. Sequencing was done on a sample of PBMCs. The receptor was isolated from a human donor in good health (CMV status not recorded). Some clones in this sample may be carry-over from other donors' samples. The gene calls are TRBV27 and TRBJ2-3; no reliable D call. The CDR3 loop is CASSLSQMGTDTQYF. CDR3 coding DNA: TGTGCCAGCAGTTTGTCCCAGATGGGCACAGATACGCAGTATTTT.